This T cell receptor (beta chain) appears in the sequencing data of a study of control samples from healthy donors and cancer patients. This table comes from immunoSEQ multiplex PCR, and its TCRdb copy is limited to in-frame clones, with some not included. The table lists about 100,000 clones, around 81% of them singletons. From germline, CDR1 is LNHDA and CDR2 SQIVND (reference sequence). The CDR3 consists of 16 residues. J gave up 4 bases and V 4 bases, and 7 bases lay outside the gene matches. The source is a man aged 30-40 years in good health. The chain carries TRBV19 and TRBJ2-3; 11 nucleotides match TRBD2. The sample was blood. CDR3 protein: CASSRNSGGVSDTQYF. DNA for the CDR3: TGTGCCAGTAGTAGGAATAGCGGGGGGGTGTCAGATACGCAGTATTTT. Full variable domain (rest looked up from reference TRBV19 and TRBJ2-3): DGGITQSPKYLFRKEGQNVTLSCEQNLNHDAMYWYRQDPGQGLRLIYYSQIVNDFQKGDIAEGYSVSREKKESFPLTVTSAQKNPTAFYLCASSRNSGGVSDTQYFGPGTRLTVL.